This T cell receptor beta chain was sequenced for a study of T-cell reconstitution after alpha-beta-depleted transplantation in children. Study findings and constraints: Alpha-beta T cells present about two months after transplant were reported to originate from several hundred expanded graft clones. Some patients' high day-60 TCRbeta diversity was traced to surviving recipient T cells and thymic progenitors.

TCRbeta library preparation incorporated unique molecular identifiers. In TCRdb, the PCR reads were re-called with MiXCR into one record per CDR3 protein. The sample yields hundreds of thousands of distinct CDR3 sequences, around 14% seen once. Turning to this clonotype: Its antigen is not identified.

This CDR3 contains 11 residues. The V end lost 1 base, the J end lost 13 bases, and 10 bases lay between the germline ends. The germline gives CDR1 SQVTM, CDR2 ANQGSEA. This specimen consisted of PBMCs, obtained before TCRalphabeta/CD19-depleted stem cell transplant. V gene TRBV29-1 combines with J gene TRBJ2-2; D ambiguous. The sequence was obtained from a girl aged 2-15 years with congenital amegakaryocytic thrombocytopenia, due to receive a stem cell transplant. In DNA form, the CDR3 reads TGCAGCGTTGAAGGGCCGCCGGGGCTGTTTTTT. It yields the protein CSVEGPPGLFF.